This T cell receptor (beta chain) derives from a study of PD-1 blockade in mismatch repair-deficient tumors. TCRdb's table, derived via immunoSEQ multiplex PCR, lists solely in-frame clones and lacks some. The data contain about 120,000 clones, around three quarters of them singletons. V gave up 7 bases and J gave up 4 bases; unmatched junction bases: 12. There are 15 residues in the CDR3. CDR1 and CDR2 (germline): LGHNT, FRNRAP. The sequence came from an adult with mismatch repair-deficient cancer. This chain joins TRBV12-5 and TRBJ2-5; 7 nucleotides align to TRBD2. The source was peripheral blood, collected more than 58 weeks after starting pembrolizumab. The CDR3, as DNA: TGTGCTAGTGCCGAAAGGGAAAAGCGGGGAGAGACCCAGTACTTC. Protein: CASAEREKRGETQYF.